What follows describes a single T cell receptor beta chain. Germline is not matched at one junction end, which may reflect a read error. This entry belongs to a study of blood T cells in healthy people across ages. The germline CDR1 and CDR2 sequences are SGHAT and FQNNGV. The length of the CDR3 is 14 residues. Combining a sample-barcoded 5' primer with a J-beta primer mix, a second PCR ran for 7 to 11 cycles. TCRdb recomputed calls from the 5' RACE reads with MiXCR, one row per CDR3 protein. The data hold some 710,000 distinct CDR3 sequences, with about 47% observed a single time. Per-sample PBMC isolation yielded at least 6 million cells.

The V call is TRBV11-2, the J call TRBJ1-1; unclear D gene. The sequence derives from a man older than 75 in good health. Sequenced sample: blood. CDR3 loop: CACSRFPRNTEAFF. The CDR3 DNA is TGTGCCTGCAGCCGCTTCCCGAGGAACACTGAAGCTTTCTTT.